This is a list of T cell receptor beta chains from one sample in a study of blood T cell repertoires in COVID-19. Only in-frame clones appear in the TCRdb table, and some are missing; sequencing was by immunoSEQ multiplex PCR. The top ten hold about 3.9% of the sample, which has 100,000 to 120,000 clones, around 86% seen once. The sample taken for sequencing was peripheral blood. These receptors all come from a man between 50 and 59 years old with acute or convalescent COVID-19. CDR3s include the opening cysteine and the closing phenylalanine or tryptophan. A D gene is named only where the DNA matches it firmly. The size of a clone is reported for some rows only, either as once, few or many, or as a class for expanded clones.

CDR3: CASGSDRQARKTGYGYTF
DNA: TGTGCTAGTGGTTCCGACCGACAGGCAAGGAAGACGGGCTATGGCTACACCTTC
V: TRBV12-5
D: -
size: -
J: TRBJ1-2

CDR3: CASSLNRGSEQYF
DNA: TGTGCCAGCAGCTTAAACAGGGGTAGCGAGCAGTACTTC
V: TRBV7-3
D: TRBD1
size: -
J: TRBJ2-7

CDR3: CAISESPSSYNEQFF
DNA: TGTGCCATCAGTGAGTCTCCGAGCTCCTACAATGAGCAGTTCTTC
V: TRBV10-3
D: -
size: -
J: TRBJ2-1

CDR3: CASSQVEGRHNEQFF
DNA: TGCGCCAGCAGCCAAGTCGAGGGCCGGCACAATGAGCAGTTCTTC
V: TRBV4-1
D: -
size: -
J: TRBJ2-1

CDR3: CASSRREVPYEQYF
DNA: TGTGCCAGCAGCCGGCGGGAGGTACCCTACGAGCAGTACTTC
V: TRBV28
D: TRBD2
size: -
J: TRBJ2-7

CDR3: CASSQPGDLAKNIQYF
DNA: TGTGCCAGCAGCCAACCGGGGGACCTAGCCAAAAACATTCAGTACTTC
V: TRBV3-1/TRBV3-2
D: -
size: -
J: TRBJ2-4

CDR3: CASSWDRRSQFF
DNA: TGTGCCAGCAGCTGGGACAGAAGGTCCCAGTTCTTC
V: TRBV5-5
D: TRBD1
size: once
J: TRBJ2-1

CDR3: CASSSTGHEQFF
DNA: TGTGCCAGCAGCTCCACAGGGCATGAGCAGTTCTTC
V: TRBV11-2
D: -
size: -
J: TRBJ2-1

CDR3: CASSTQGQGIGELFF
DNA: TGTGCCAGCAGCACACAAGGACAGGGGATCGGGGAGCTGTTTTTT
V: TRBV7-3
D: TRBD1
size: -
J: TRBJ2-2

CDR3: CATSDQQGVIGYTF
DNA: TGTGCCACCAGTGATCAGCAGGGGGTTATTGGCTACACCTTC
V: TRBV24-1
D: TRBD1
size: -
J: TRBJ1-2

CDR3: CASSLASTDTQYF
DNA: TGTGCCAGCAGCTTAGCGTCGACAGATACGCAGTATTTT
V: TRBV7-9
D: -
size: -
J: TRBJ2-3

CDR3: CASSSRTGRGNTIYF
DNA: TGCGCCAGCAGCTCCAGGACAGGACGGGGAAACACCATATATTTT
V: TRBV5-1
D: TRBD1
size: few
J: TRBJ1-3

CDR3: CAISESSKGAQPQHF
DNA: TGTGCCATCAGTGAGTCTAGTAAGGGGGCTCAGCCCCAGCATTTT
V: TRBV10-3
D: TRBD1
size: -
J: TRBJ1-5

CDR3: CATSYGTDNQPQHF
DNA: TGTGCCACCAGCTATGGGACAGATAATCAGCCCCAGCATTTT
V: TRBV15
D: TRBD1
size: -
J: TRBJ1-5

CDR3: CATSDTTRDEQFF
DNA: TGTGCCACCAGTGACACGACTAGAGATGAGCAGTTCTTC
V: TRBV24-1
D: -
size: -
J: TRBJ2-1

CDR3: CSVGGQGSTGELFF
DNA: TGCAGCGTGGGGGGACAGGGAAGCACCGGGGAGCTGTTTTTT
V: TRBV29-1
D: TRBD1
size: -
J: TRBJ2-2

CDR3: CASSLGPGMGNEKLFF
DNA: TGTGCCAGCAGCTTAGGGCCGGGGATGGGAAATGAAAAACTGTTTTTT
V: TRBV11-2
D: -
size: once
J: TRBJ1-4

CDR3: CASSYRSGGATDTQYF
DNA: TGTGCCAGCAGTTACCGTAGCGGGGGGGCCACAGATACGCAGTATTTT
V: TRBV6-6
D: TRBD2
size: -
J: TRBJ2-3

CDR3: CASSTGCSKTGGGGYTF
DNA: TGTGCCAGCAGCACGGGTTGTTCAAAAACAGGGGGCGGTGGCTACACCTTC
V: TRBV21-1
D: -
size: -
J: TRBJ1-2

CDR3: CASSQGTELSTDTQYF
DNA: TGCGCCAGCAGCCAAGGGACAGAATTGTCCACAGATACGCAGTATTTT
V: TRBV5-1
D: TRBD1
size: -
J: TRBJ2-3

CDR3: CASSQDIGAAFF
DNA: TGTGCCAGCAGCCAAGATATTGGGGCAGCTTTCTTT
V: TRBV3-1/TRBV3-2
D: -
size: -
J: TRBJ1-1

CDR3: CASSRLGHREGASYEQYF
DNA: TGTGCCAGCAGCCGGCTGGGTCACAGGGAAGGTGCGTCCTACGAGCAGTACTTC
V: TRBV3-1/TRBV3-2
D: -
size: -
J: TRBJ2-7

CDR3: CAISVLAGGTDTQYF
DNA: TGTGCCATCAGTGTATTAGCGGGGGGAACAGATACGCAGTATTTT
V: TRBV10-3
D: TRBD2
size: -
J: TRBJ2-3

CDR3: CAIKRGSEQYF
DNA: TGTGCCATCAAGCGGGGCTCCGAGCAGTACTTC
V: TRBV10-3
D: TRBD2
size: once
J: TRBJ2-7

CDR3: CASSYRDTRNYEQYF
DNA: TGTGCCAGCAGCTACCGGGACACCCGTAACTACGAGCAGTACTTC
V: TRBV7-9
D: -
size: -
J: TRBJ2-7

CDR3: CASGLRESSPLHF
DNA: TGTGCTAGTGGTCTCCGGGAAAGTTCACCCCTCCACTTT
V: TRBV12-5
D: -
size: -
J: TRBJ1-6

CDR3: CASSLASPDTQYF
DNA: TGTGCCAGCAGCTTAGCCTCCCCAGATACGCAGTATTTT
V: TRBV11-3
D: -
size: -
J: TRBJ2-3

CDR3: CASGTAGGPGDTGELFF
DNA: TGTGCCAGCGGGACTGCGGGGGGGCCCGGTGACACCGGGGAGCTGTTTTTT
V: TRBV3-1/TRBV3-2
D: TRBD2
size: once
J: TRBJ2-2

CDR3: CASSQDLRQGVYEQYF
DNA: TGTGCCAGCAGCCAAGATCTGAGACAGGGGGTGTACGAGCAGTACTTC
V: TRBV3-1/TRBV3-2
D: TRBD1
size: -
J: TRBJ2-7

CDR3: CATSGLAGTDTQYF
DNA: TGTGCCACCAGTGGGCTAGCGGGCACAGATACGCAGTATTTT
V: TRBV24-1
D: TRBD2
size: -
J: TRBJ2-3

CDR3: CASSKSRDRGLTGELFF
DNA: TGTGCCAGCAGCAAGAGTCGGGACAGGGGTCTTACCGGGGAGCTGTTTTTT
V: TRBV7-3
D: TRBD1
size: -
J: TRBJ2-2

CDR3: CAWSVPQGVNTEAFF
DNA: TGTGCCTGGAGTGTACCCCAAGGGGTAAACACTGAAGCTTTCTTT
V: TRBV30
D: -
size: -
J: TRBJ1-1

CDR3: CASTPSGNRDTQYF
DNA: TGCGCCAGCACGCCTAGCGGCAATCGAGATACGCAGTATTTT
V: TRBV5-1
D: TRBD2
size: -
J: TRBJ2-3

CDR3: CASSQVYRRMENQPQHF
DNA: TGCGCCAGCAGCCAAGTTTACAGGAGAATGGAGAATCAGCCCCAGCATTTT
V: TRBV4-1
D: -
size: few
J: TRBJ1-5

CDR3: CASSQGQGREKLFF
DNA: TGTGCCAGCAGCCAGGGGCAGGGAAGGGAAAAACTGTTTTTT
V: TRBV7-8
D: -
size: -
J: TRBJ1-4

CDR3: CASSRDRVNTEAFF
DNA: TGTGCCAGCAGCCGAGACAGGGTGAACACTGAAGCTTTCTTT
V: TRBV6-5
D: TRBD1
size: -
J: TRBJ1-1

CDR3: CASRPRGSEAFF
DNA: TGCGCCAGCAGACCCAGGGGATCTGAAGCTTTCTTT
V: TRBV10-1
D: -
size: -
J: TRBJ1-1

CDR3: CAWSVGQNTEAFF
DNA: TGTGCCTGGAGTGTTGGGCAGAACACTGAAGCTTTCTTT
V: TRBV30
D: -
size: once
J: TRBJ1-1

CDR3: CASSFCEQYF
DNA: TGTGCTAGCAGCTTCTGCGAGCAGTACTTC
V: TRBV7-7
D: -
size: -
J: TRBJ2-7

CDR3: CASSVRDRGRLGYTF
DNA: TGTGCCAGCAGCGTCCGGGACAGGGGGCGTCTTGGCTACACCTTC
V: TRBV5-4
D: TRBD1
size: few
J: TRBJ1-2

CDR3: CASSEFVPPTGELFF
DNA: TGTGCCAGCAGTGAGTTCGTCCCCCCTACCGGGGAGCTGTTTTTT
V: TRBV2
D: -
size: -
J: TRBJ2-2

CDR3: CASRQGYYEQYF
DNA: TGTGCCAGCAGGCAGGGGTACTACGAGCAGTACTTC
V: TRBV6-5
D: -
size: -
J: TRBJ2-7

CDR3: CASSLRTAGGETQYF
DNA: TGTGCCAGCAGCCTGCGGACGGCCGGGGGAGAGACCCAGTACTTC
V: TRBV7-2
D: -
size: -
J: TRBJ2-5

CDR3: CASSKQGTGNTIYF
DNA: TGTGCCAGCAGCAAACAGGGGACTGGAAACACCATATATTTT
V: TRBV5-4
D: TRBD1
size: -
J: TRBJ1-3

CDR3: CASSPIAGVGNEQFF
DNA: TGTGCCAGCAGCCCCATAGCGGGAGTAGGCAATGAGCAGTTCTTC
V: TRBV3-1/TRBV3-2
D: TRBD2
size: -
J: TRBJ2-1

CDR3: CASSGTGWGGYTF
DNA: TGTGCCAGCAGCGGCACAGGGTGGGGTGGCTACACCTTC
V: TRBV11-3
D: -
size: -
J: TRBJ1-2

CDR3: CASSETTNYGYTF
DNA: TGTGCCAGCAGCGAGACAACTAACTATGGCTACACCTTC
V: TRBV9
D: -
size: -
J: TRBJ1-2

CDR3: CASSLGASQETQYF
DNA: TGTGCCAGCAGCTTGGGGGCGTCCCAAGAGACCCAGTACTTC
V: TRBV7-6
D: -
size: -
J: TRBJ2-5

CDR3: CASSVGLTSYNEQFF
DNA: TGTGCCAGCAGCGTGGGGCTTACCTCCTACAATGAGCAGTTCTTC
V: TRBV9
D: -
size: few
J: TRBJ2-1

CDR3: CASSQPGQPQHF
DNA: TGTGCCAGCAGTCAACCCGGGCAGCCCCAGCATTTT
V: TRBV6-5
D: -
size: -
J: TRBJ1-5

CDR3: CASSRGLAGRNQETQYF
DNA: TGTGCCAGCAGCCGGGGACTAGCGGGGAGAAACCAAGAGACCCAGTACTTC
V: TRBV14
D: TRBD2
size: -
J: TRBJ2-5

CDR3: CASSLSWETSEQYF
DNA: TGTGCCAGCAGTTTATCGTGGGAGACCTCCGAGCAGTACTTC
V: TRBV27
D: -
size: -
J: TRBJ2-7

CDR3: CASSLAPSGTGQPQHF
DNA: TGTGCCAGCAGCTTAGCGCCGAGCGGGACGGGACAGCCCCAGCATTTT
V: TRBV7-2
D: -
size: -
J: TRBJ1-5

CDR3: CASSGAVHSYEQYF
DNA: TGTGCCAGCAGCGGAGCGGTCCACTCCTACGAGCAGTACTTC
V: TRBV6-5
D: -
size: -
J: TRBJ2-7

CDR3: CASSLTGSYGRGLETQYF
DNA: TGTGCCAGCAGCCTAACCGGATCGTACGGGAGGGGTTTGGAGACCCAGTACTTC
V: TRBV14
D: TRBD2
size: -
J: TRBJ2-5

CDR3: CASSLDRDYEQYF
DNA: TGTGCCAGCAGCTTAGACAGGGATTACGAGCAGTACTTC
V: TRBV5-4
D: TRBD1
size: -
J: TRBJ2-7

CDR3: CASSSLVGALTDTQYF
DNA: TGTGCCAGCAGCTCCCTAGTGGGGGCCCTCACGGATACGCAGTATTTT
V: TRBV5-6
D: -
size: -
J: TRBJ2-3

CDR3: CASSGQGNQETQYF
DNA: TGTGCCAGCAGTGGTCAGGGCAATCAAGAGACCCAGTACTTC
V: TRBV27
D: -
size: few
J: TRBJ2-5

CDR3: CASSEAGGFAEAFF
DNA: TGTGCCAGCAGTGAAGCAGGGGGTTTCGCTGAAGCTTTCTTT
V: TRBV6-1
D: -
size: once
J: TRBJ1-1